This T cell receptor beta chain was recorded in a study of shared clonotypes between healthy human individuals. Clones were sequenced by immunoSEQ multiplex PCR, and TCRdb holds only the in-frame ones, with some missing. Of some 1 million clones in the sample, about 75% were seen once. Nashville, Tennessee was home to all donors, each a Caucasian adult. A split of CD4+ cells into CD45RA+ naive and CD45RA-negative memory subsets was performed. The CDR3 covers 13 residues. V shed 2 bases and J shed 7 bases, with 10 bases lying between them. Germline CDR1 reads SGHDT; CDR2 reads YYEEEE. This TCR was sampled from a man between 18 and 35 years old in good health. Sequenced material: memory CD4+ T cells sorted from blood. Subset indicated: CD45RA-negative fraction. J is TRBJ1-5 and V is TRBV5-6, with a possible D match to TRBD1 (5 bases). The CDR3 spells CASSFASGQPQHF. DNA of the CDR3: TGTGCCAGCAGCTTCGCCTCAGGGCAGCCCCAGCATTTT.